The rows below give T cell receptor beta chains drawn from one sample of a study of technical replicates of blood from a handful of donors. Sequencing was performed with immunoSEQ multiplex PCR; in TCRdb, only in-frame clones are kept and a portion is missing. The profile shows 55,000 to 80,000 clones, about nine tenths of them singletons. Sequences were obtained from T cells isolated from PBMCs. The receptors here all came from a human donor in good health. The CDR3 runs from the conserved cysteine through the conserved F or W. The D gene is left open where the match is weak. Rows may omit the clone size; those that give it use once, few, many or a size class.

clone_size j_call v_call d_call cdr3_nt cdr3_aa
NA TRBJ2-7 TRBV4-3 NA TGCGCCAGCAGCCAAGAACCGGAGACTAGAGGCGAGCAGTACTTC CASSQEPETRGEQYF
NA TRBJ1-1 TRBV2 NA TGTGCCAGCAGTGGACATTCGAACACTGAAGCTTTCTTT CASSGHSNTEAFF
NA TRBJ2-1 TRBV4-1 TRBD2 TGCGCCAGCAGCCCCTCTGGACTAGCGGGAGTCAATGAGCAGTTCTTC CASSPSGLAGVNEQFF
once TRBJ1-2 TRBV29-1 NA TGCAGCGTTGGGCAGGGTACCTATGGCTACACCTTC CSVGQGTYGYTF
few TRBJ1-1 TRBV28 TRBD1 TGTGCCAGCAGGACAGGGTCAAGGCCTGAAGCTTTCTTT CASRTGSRPEAFF
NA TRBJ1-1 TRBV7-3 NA TGTGCCAGCAGCAGGACAGCTTTTATGAACACTGAAGCTTTCTTT CASSRTAFMNTEAFF
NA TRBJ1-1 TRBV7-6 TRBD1 TGTGCCAGCAGCTCCGGACAGGCCCTATGGGCTTTCTTT CASSSGQALWAFF
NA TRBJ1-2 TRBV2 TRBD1 TGTGCCAGCAGTGGAAGCCTGGGACAGGGAGGCGGCTACACCTTC CASSGSLGQGGGYTF
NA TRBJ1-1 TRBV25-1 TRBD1 TGTGCCAGCAGTTTACCGGGACAGATTGAAGCTTTCTTT CASSLPGQIEAFF
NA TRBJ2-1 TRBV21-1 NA TGTGCCAGCAGCGACAGGGGAGTCAAGCAGTTCTTC CASSDRGVKQFF
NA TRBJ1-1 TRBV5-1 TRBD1 TGCGCCAGCAGCTCGTCCCGGGACAGGGGAATGAACACTGAAGCTTTCTTT CASSSSRDRGMNTEAFF
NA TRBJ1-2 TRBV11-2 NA TGTGCCAGCAGCCGGGATGGCTACACCTTC CASSRDGYTF
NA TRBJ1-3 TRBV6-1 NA TGTGCCAGCCCCCAAGACTCGGCTGGAAACACCATATATTTT CASPQDSAGNTIYF
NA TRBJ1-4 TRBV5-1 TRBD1 TGCGCCAGCAGCGGTACAGGGGGGGGCCCTAATGAAAAACTGTTTTTT CASSGTGGGPNEKLFF
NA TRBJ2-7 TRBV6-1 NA TGTGCCAGCAGTTGGACAGACAACTACGAGCAGTACTTC CASSWTDNYEQYF
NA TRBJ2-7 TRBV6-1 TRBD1 TGTGCCAGCAGTGAGATGACAGGGAGCCTCTACTTC CASSEMTGSLYF
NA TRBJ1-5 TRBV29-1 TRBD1 TGCAGCGACCGAGACAGGGATTGTCAGCCCCAGCATTTT CSDRDRDCQPQHF
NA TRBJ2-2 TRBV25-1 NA TGTGCCAGCAGTTCAATGGCCAGGGCCGGGGAGCTGTTTTTT CASSSMARAGELFF
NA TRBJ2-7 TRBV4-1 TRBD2 TGCGCCAGCAGCCAAGAAGTAGCGGGAGCCTACGAGCAGTACTTC CASSQEVAGAYEQYF
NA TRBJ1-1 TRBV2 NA TGTGCCAGCAGTGGGACAGCGAACACTGAAGCTTTCTTT CASSGTANTEAFF
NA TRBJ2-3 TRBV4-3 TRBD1 TGCGCCAGCAGCCAAGAAAGGGGGCATGGCACAGATACGCAGTATTTT CASSQERGHGTDTQYF
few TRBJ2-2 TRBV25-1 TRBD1 TGTGCCAGCAGTGCGGGACAGGGAAGAACCGGGGAGCTGTTTTTT CASSAGQGRTGELFF
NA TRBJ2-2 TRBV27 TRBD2 TGTGCCAGCAGGGCCGGGACTAGCGGTTTTGGCACCGGGGAGCTGTTTTTT CASRAGTSGFGTGELFF
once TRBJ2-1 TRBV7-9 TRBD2 TGTGCCAGCAGCCCAGCGGGAGGGATTGAAGGGGAGCAGTTCTTC CASSPAGGIEGEQFF
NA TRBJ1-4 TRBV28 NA TGTGCCAGCAGTTTAGGAGGGGCAACGAATGAAAAACTGTTTTTT CASSLGGATNEKLFF
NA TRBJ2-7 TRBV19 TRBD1 TGTGCCAGTAGCTGGACAGGGGGTCACCACGAGCAGTACTTC CASSWTGGHHEQYF
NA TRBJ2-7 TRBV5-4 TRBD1 TGTGCCAGCAGCCGGGACAGGGTCCACGAGCAGTACTTC CASSRDRVHEQYF
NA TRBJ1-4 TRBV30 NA TGTGCCTGGAGTGTGAGTGAAAAACTGTTTTTT CAWSVSEKLFF
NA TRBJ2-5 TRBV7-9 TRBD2 TGTGCCAGCAGCTTATGGGGCGGGAGCGACGGTCGGGAGACCCAGTACTTC CASSLWGGSDGRETQYF
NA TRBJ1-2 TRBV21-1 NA TGTGCCAGCAGCGCCCGGGACAGTTGCTCAGAATATGGCTACACCTTC CASSARDSCSEYGYTF
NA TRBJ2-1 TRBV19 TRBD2 TGTGCCAGTACTAGCGGGAGACCCGGGAATGAGCAGTTCTTC CASTSGRPGNEQFF
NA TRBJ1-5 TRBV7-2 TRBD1 TGTGCCAGCAGCCAAGTGGGGACAGGGGGCACTCAGCCCCAGCATTTT CASSQVGTGGTQPQHF
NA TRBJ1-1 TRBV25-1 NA TGTGCCAGCAGTGGAGTCGAAGCTTTCTTT CASSGVEAFF
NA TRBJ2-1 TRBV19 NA TGTGCCAGTAGTAGTAGAACTAGCTCGAGGAATGAGCAGTTCTTC CASSSRTSSRNEQFF
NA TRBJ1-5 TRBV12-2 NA TGTGCAATTCCACCGGGGGATGGCAACAATCAGCCCCAGCATTTT CAIPPGDGNNQPQHF
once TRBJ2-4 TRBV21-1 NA TGTGCCAGCCCGACTAGCGGGAGGGCCCCCGGAAACATTCAGTACTTC CASPTSGRAPGNIQYF
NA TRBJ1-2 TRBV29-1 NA TGCAGCGTTGAAGATCCGAACTATGGCTACACCTTC CSVEDPNYGYTF